The entry that follows covers one T cell receptor beta chain sequence. These data are taken from a study of shared T cell receptors in the human thymus. Sequencing used immunoSEQ multiplex PCR; TCRdb keeps in-frame clones, though not all of them. The sample includes about 660,000 clones, around 87% of them seen just once. Germline V gene data show CDR1 as SGHNT and CDR2 as YYREEE (reference sequence). Trimming stripped 4 bases from V and 1 base from J, with 22 bases between. This CDR3 contains 18 residues. The data were also submitted as part of a second study, on human thymus T cells. That source reports: The source of the thymus tissue was resections taken during corrective heart surgery.

This TCR derives from a boy in the first two years of life with a congenital heart defect. What was sequenced was thymocytes. The V call is TRBV5-4, the J call TRBJ2-3; possibly TRBD2 for D (6 bases). CDR3 nucleotides: TGTGCCAGCAGCGAAGCCTGGGCCCCAAGGAGGGGCACAGATACGCAGTATTTT. This gives the protein CASSEAWAPRRGTDTQYF.